Sequencing of this TCR beta chain was carried out in a study of blood T cell repertoires in COVID-19. Looking at the study overall: The United States, Italy and Spain provided the acute and convalescent COVID-19 samples.

Libraries were prepared by immunoSEQ multiplex PCR; TCRdb keeps only in-frame clonotypes and omits some of them. The sample lists roughly 300,000 clones; roughly 93% were seen once. Living in roughly 25 US areas, the participants were between roughly 18 and 90 years of age. Clinical history reported by participants formed the basis on which cohorts were assigned. V lost 4 bases and J 3 bases, leaving 15 bases between the germline ends. Per germline, CDR1 KGHDR and CDR2 SFDVKD. This CDR3 is built from 15 residues. Sequencing was performed on PBMCs or T cells enriched from blood (not recorded which). The chain combines TRBV24-1 with TRBJ2-7; maybe TRBD1 (5 bases). This clonotype was sampled from a woman aged 40 to 55 with acute COVID-19. The CDR3 is CATSEPDSTLYEQYF. The DNA of the CDR3 is TGTGCCACCAGTGAGCCCGACAGTACCCTCTACGAGCAGTACTTC.